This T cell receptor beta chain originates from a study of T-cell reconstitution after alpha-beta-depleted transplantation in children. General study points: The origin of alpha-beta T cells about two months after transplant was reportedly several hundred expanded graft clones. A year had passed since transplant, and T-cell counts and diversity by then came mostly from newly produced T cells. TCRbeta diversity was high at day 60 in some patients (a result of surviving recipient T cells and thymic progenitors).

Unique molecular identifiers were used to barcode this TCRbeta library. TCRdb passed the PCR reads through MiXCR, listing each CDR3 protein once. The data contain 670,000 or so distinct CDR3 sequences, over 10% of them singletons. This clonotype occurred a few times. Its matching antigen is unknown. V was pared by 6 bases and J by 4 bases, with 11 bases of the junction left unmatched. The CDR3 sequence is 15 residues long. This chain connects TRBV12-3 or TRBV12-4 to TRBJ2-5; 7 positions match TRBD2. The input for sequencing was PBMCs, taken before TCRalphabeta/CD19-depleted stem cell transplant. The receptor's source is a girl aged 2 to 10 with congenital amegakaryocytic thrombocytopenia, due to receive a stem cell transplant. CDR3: CASSPLRGSRETQYF. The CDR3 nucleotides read TGTGCCAGCAGCCCATTGCGCGGGAGTCGAGAGACCCAGTACTTC.